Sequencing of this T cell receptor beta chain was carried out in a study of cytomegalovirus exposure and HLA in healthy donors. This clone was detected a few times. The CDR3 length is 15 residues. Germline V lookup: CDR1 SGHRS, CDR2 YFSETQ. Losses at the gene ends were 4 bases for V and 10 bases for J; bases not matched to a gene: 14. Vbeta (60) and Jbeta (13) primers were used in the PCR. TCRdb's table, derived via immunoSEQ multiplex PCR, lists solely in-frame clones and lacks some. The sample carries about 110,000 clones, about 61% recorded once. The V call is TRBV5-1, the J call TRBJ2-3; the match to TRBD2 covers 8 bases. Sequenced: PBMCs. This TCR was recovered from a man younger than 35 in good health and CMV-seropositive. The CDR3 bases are TGCGCCAGCAGCCACGGGGGGGTGGCATCAGGGGCGCAGTATTTT. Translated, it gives CASSHGGVASGAQYF.